This T cell receptor beta chain was sequenced during a study of cytomegalovirus exposure and HLA in healthy donors. Study conclusions and caveats: The dataset shows that most TCR sequences were rare, while some public TCRs occurred in many donors. CMV antigen specificity was confirmed in vitro for a few CMV-associated chains. Reports credit the classifier with highly specific, highly sensitive diagnosis of cytomegalovirus status.

Profiling relied on immunoSEQ multiplex PCR, and the TCRdb table lists in-frame clones only, not all of them. Of around 100,000 clones in the sample, roughly 85% were seen once. As to this clone: Its target is not known.

Germline-derived CDR1 and CDR2 are SGHRS and YFSETQ. The CDR3 length is 13 residues. V was clipped by 2 bases and J by 4 bases, with 7 bases between them. The clonotype originates from a man between 18 and 29 years old in good health and CMV-seropositive. The sequenced sample was PBMCs. The chain joins TRBV5-1 to TRBJ2-1; TRBD1 might be the D (6 bases). CDR3 bases: TGCGCCAGCAGCTTAGGACAGTACAATGAGCAGTTCTTC. Protein sequence: CASSLGQYNEQFF.